This T cell receptor beta chain was captured by sequencing in a study of T cells in Graves' hyperthyroidism and ophthalmopathy. Researchers took RNA transcripts and amplified the TCR beta CDR3 regions from them. HTBI primers were used for first-round RT-PCR of the TCR CDR3. TCRdb reanalysed the multiplex PCR reads using MiXCR and keeps one entry per CDR3 protein. Of about 360,000 distinct CDR3 sequences in the sample, roughly an eighth are singletons; the top ten hold 9% to 9.5%. Only a few counts were recorded for this clonotype. CDR3 length equals 15 residues. Germline V gene lookup returns CDR1 SGHDT and CDR2 YYEEEE. Trimming took 4 bases from V and 8 from J; bases not matched to a gene: 7.

This receptor was obtained from a woman between 18 and 29 years old with Graves' hyperthyroidism. Sequencing was carried out using blood. The V call is TRBV5-6, the J call TRBJ1-6, with 9 bases that match TRBD1. CDR3 bases: TGTGCCAGCAGCCTCCGGACAGGGGTTGATTCACCCCTCCACTTT. Translating gives CASSLRTGVDSPLHF.